This T cell receptor (beta chain) was captured by sequencing in a study of cytomegalovirus exposure and HLA in healthy donors. The CDR3 extends over 15 amino acids. The J segment lost 5 bases and the V segment lost 5 bases, leaving 11 bases of the junction unmatched. The germline V gene encodes CDR1 MNHEY and CDR2 SMNVEV (reference sequence). Broader study findings: It was only CMV serostatus that was available as immune exposure information. The productive fraction for most TCR beta V segments was about 87% or about 30% in an earlier analysis. HLA allele associations emerged for about 16,000 TCR beta sequences in a later analysis, at 0.05 false discovery rate.

As concerns this clone: What it binds is not known.

The PCR contained 60 Vbeta and 13 Jbeta primers. The data were produced by immunoSEQ multiplex PCR, yet TCRdb's version contains in-frame clones alone and is incomplete. The sample contains about 95,000 clones, around 81% of which appear only once. V and J are TRBV27 and TRBJ2-5, with 7 bases fitting TRBD1. The sequencing input was PBMCs. This clonotype originated in a woman aged 70-85 years in good health and CMV-seropositive. The CDR3 sequence: CASSKKGALFETQYF. In DNA form, the CDR3 reads TGTGCCAGCAGTAAAAAGGGGGCGCTTTTCGAGACCCAGTACTTC.